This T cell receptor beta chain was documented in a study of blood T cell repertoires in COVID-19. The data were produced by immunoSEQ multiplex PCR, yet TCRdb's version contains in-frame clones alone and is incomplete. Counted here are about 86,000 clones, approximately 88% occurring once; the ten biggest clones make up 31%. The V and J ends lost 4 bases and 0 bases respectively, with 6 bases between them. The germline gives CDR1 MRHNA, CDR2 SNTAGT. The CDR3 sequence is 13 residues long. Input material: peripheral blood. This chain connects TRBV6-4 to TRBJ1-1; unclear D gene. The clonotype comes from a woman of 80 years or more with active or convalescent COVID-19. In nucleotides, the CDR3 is TGTGCCAGCAGTGGAGAGATGAACACTGAAGCTTTCTTT. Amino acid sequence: CASSGEMNTEAFF.